The T cell receptor (beta chain) under discussion was sequenced for a study of OX40 agonist ivuxolimab in advanced cancers. Study-wide background: At roughly 80% male, the cohort had a mean age of 60 years, ranging from roughly 20 to 90. Previous treatment with anti-PD-1, anti-PD-L1 or anti-CTLA-4 therapy was allowed; about 37% had received some. General observations from the study: There was clonal expansion of CD4+ and CD8+ blood T cells by week 6 at 0.1 to 3.0 mg/kg. Among the lowest peripheral clonal expansion occurred in 0.1-3.0 mg/kg partial responders.

V shed 2 bases and J shed 4 bases, with 10 bases lying between them. This CDR3 has 14 residues. Germline values: CDR1 SGHDT, CDR2 YYEEEE. Clones were sequenced by immunoSEQ multiplex PCR, and TCRdb holds only the in-frame ones, with some missing. The repertoire holds 60,000 to 85,000 clones, with approximately 82% as singletons. With regard to this clone: What it binds is unknown.

This clonotype originated in an adult with an advanced solid tumor such as melanoma, head and neck, liver or kidney cancer. Sequencing used CD4+ or CD8+ T cells sorted from blood, obtained in a trial of the OX40 agonist ivuxolimab. V usage is TRBV5-6 and J usage is TRBJ1-5; D ambiguous. The CDR3, as DNA: TGTGCCAGCAGCTTCCTGGGGTCAAATCAGCCCCAGCATTTT. This encodes CASSFLGSNQPQHF.